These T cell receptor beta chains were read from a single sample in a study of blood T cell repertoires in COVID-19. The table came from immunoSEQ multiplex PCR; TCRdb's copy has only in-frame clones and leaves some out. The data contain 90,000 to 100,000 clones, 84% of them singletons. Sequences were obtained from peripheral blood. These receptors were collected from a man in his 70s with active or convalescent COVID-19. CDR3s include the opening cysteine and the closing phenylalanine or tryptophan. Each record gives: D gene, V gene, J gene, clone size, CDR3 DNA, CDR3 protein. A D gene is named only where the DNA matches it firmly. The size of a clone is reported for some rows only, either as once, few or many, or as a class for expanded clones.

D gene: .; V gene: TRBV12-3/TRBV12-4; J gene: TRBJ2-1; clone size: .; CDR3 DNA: TGTGCCAGCAGTTTAGGGCTAGCCAGTGAGCAGTTCTTC; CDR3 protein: CASSLGLASEQFF
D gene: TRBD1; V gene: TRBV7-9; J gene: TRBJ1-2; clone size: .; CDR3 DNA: TGTGCCAGCAGCTTAGGGACAGGGCACAACTATGGCTACACCTTC; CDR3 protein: CASSLGTGHNYGYTF
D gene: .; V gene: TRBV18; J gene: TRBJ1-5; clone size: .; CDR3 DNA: TGTGCCAGCTCACTTTCAGGGCAGCCCCAGCATTTT; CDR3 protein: CASSLSGQPQHF
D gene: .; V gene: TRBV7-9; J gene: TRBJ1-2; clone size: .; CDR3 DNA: TGTGCCAGCAGCCTCGACATGGGGGCTTGGGGCTACACCTTC; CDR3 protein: CASSLDMGAWGYTF
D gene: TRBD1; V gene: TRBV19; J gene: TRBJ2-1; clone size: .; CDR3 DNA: TGTGCCAGTAGCGCGACAGGGGAAGCTCACAATGAGCAGTTCTTC; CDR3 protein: CASSATGEAHNEQFF
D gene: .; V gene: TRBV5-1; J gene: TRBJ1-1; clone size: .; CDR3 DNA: TGCGCCAGCAGCTCTCAGGAGAACACTGAAGCTTTCTTT; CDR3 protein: CASSSQENTEAFF
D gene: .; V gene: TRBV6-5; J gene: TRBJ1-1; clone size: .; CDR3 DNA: TGTGCCAGCAGTTACTCGCTTGGGGGGGGCAAAGCTTTCTTT; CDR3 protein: CASSYSLGGGKAFF
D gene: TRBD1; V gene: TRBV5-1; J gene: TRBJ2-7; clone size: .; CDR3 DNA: TGCGCCAGCAGTTACGGACAGGGGGTCGGAAAATCCTACGAGCAGTACTTC; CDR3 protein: CASSYGQGVGKSYEQYF
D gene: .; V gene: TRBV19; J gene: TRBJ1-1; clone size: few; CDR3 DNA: TGTGCCAGTAGTATTTCCCTTGCGTGGCGGGAAGCTTTCTTT; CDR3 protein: CASSISLAWREAFF
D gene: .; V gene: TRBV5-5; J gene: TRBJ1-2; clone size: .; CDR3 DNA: TGTGCCAGCAGCTCGACAGTAGCATCGGCCTATGGCTACACCTTC; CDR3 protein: CASSSTVASAYGYTF
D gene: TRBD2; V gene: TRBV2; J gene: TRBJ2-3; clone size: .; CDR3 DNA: TGTGCCAGCAGACCCCTAGGACTAGACCGCACGAATACGCAGTATTTT; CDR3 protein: CASRPLGLDRTNTQYF
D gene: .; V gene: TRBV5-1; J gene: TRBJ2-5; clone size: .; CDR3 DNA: TGCGCCAGCAGCGATCGGCCCGGGGGTGGGCAAGGGGAGACCCAGTACTTC; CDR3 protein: CASSDRPGGGQGETQYF
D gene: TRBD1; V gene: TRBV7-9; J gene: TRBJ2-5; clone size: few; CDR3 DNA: TGTGCCAGCAGCCCCAGGCTGACAGGGGGTTGGCAAGAGACCCAGTACTTC; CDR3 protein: CASSPRLTGGWQETQYF
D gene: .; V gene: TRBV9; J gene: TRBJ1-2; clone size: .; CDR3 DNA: TGTGCCAGCAGCGTATCAGGGGACGATGGCTACACCTTC; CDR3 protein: CASSVSGDDGYTF
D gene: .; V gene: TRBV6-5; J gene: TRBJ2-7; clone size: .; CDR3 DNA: TGTGCCAGCAGTTACTCTGGCCGACTCTCCTACGAGCAGTACTTC; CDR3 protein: CASSYSGRLSYEQYF
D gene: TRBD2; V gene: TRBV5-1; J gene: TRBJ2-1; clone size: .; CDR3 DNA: TGCGCCAGCAGCCAACGACTAGCGGGGGGAGAGGTCACCTACAATGAGCAGTTCTTC; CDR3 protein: CASSQRLAGGEVTYNEQFF
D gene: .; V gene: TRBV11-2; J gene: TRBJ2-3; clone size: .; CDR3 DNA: TGTGCCAGCCGAGTAAGATCGACAGGTAGCACAGATACGCAGTATTTT; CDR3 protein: CASRVRSTGSTDTQYF
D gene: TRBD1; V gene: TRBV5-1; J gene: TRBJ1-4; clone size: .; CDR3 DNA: TGCGCCAGCAGCTTGACAGGGGAGAGAGAAAAACTGTTTTTT; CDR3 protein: CASSLTGEREKLFF
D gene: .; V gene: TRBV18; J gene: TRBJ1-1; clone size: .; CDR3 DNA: TGTGCCAGCTCACCCCCCATAGAATCTGAAGCTTTCTTT; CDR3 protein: CASSPPIESEAFF
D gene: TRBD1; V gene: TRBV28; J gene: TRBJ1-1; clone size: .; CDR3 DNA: TGTGCCAGCAGTTTATCGGGCGCAGGGGGCTTGAACACTGAAGCTTTCTTT; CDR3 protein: CASSLSGAGGLNTEAFF
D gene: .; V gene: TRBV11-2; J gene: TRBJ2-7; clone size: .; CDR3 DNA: TGTGCCAGCAGCTTAGACCCCCAGGGGTACGAGCAGTACTTC; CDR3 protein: CASSLDPQGYEQYF
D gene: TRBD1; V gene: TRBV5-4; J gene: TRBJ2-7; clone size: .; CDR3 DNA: TGTGCCAGCAGCTTGAGACAGGGCTCCTACGAGCAGTACTTC; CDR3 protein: CASSLRQGSYEQYF
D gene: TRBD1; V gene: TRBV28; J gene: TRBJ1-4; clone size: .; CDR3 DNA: TGTGCCTCAGACCCAGGGGGCGTAAAAAAACTGTTTTTT; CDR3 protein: CASDPGGVKKLFF
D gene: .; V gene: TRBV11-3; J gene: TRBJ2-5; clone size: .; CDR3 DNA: TGTGCCAGCAGCATAAGGGGGCAAGAGACCCAGTACTTC; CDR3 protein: CASSIRGQETQYF
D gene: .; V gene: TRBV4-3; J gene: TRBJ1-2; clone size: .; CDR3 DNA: TGCGCCAGCAGCCAAGAAAGAGGGCCTTATGGCTACACCTTC; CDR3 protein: CASSQERGPYGYTF
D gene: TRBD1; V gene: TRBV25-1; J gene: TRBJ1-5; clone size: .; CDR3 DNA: TGTGCCAGCAGTGAAGGGACAGGGGACCATCAGCCCCAGCATTTT; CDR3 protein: CASSEGTGDHQPQHF
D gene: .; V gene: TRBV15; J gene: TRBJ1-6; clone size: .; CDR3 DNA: TGTGCCACCAGCAGAGATCTCAGGAAGGTGGGTTCACCCCTCCACTTT; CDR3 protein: CATSRDLRKVGSPLHF
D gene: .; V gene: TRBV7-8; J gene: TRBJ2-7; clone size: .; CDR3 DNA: TGTGCCAGCAGCTTAGCGCGGACAGACTACGAGCAGTACTTC; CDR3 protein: CASSLARTDYEQYF
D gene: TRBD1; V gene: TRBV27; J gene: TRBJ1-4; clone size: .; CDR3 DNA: TGTGCCAGCACCGGGACAGGTTTGGGCGAAAAACTGTTTTTT; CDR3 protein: CASTGTGLGEKLFF
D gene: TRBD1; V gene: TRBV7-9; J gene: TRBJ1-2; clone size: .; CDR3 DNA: TGTGCCAGCAGCTTAGAGGTGGAGGGGGCCTATGGCTACACCTTC; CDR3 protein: CASSLEVEGAYGYTF
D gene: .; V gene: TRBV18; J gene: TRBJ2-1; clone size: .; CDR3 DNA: TGTGCCAGCTCACCACGAAAGATGAGCTCCTACAATGAGCAGTTCTTC; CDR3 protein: CASSPRKMSSYNEQFF
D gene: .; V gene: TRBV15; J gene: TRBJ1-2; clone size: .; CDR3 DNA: TGTGCCACCAGCAGGGAGACAGGCGGTAGGGGCTACACCTTC; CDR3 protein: CATSRETGGRGYTF
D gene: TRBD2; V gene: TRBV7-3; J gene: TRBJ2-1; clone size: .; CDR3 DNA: TGTGCCGGTCAATGGGGACTAGCTTCCTACAATGAGCAGTTCTTC; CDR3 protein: CAGQWGLASYNEQFF
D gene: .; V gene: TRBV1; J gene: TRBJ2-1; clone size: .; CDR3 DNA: TGCACCAGCAGCCAAGATCGGTGTGGGTGCGGGGGGCTACACAATGAGCAGTTCTTC; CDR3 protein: CTSSQDRCGCGGLHNEQFF
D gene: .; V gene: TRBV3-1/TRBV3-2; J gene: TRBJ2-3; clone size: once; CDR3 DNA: TGTGCCAGCAGTCCCTCGCGGGGGCATGTCGATACGCAGTATTTT; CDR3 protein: CASSPSRGHVDTQYF
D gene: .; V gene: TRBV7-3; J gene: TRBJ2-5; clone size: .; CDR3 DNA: TGTGCCAGCAGCCCGGGTTCGGGGGAGACCCAGTACTTC; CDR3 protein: CASSPGSGETQYF
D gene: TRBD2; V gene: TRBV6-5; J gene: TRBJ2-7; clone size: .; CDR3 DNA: TGTGCCAGCAAACGGACTAGCGGGGGGAATCTAAACTTC; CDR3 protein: CASKRTSGGNLNF
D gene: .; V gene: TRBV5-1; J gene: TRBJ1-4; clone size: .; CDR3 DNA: TGCGCCAGCAGCTTGAACGCAGGGTACGGTGAAAAACTGTTTTTT; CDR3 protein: CASSLNAGYGEKLFF
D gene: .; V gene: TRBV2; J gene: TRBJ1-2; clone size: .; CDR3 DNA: TGTGCCAGCAGTGAGAGGCAGGGTCTGAACTATGGCTACACCTTC; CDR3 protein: CASSERQGLNYGYTF
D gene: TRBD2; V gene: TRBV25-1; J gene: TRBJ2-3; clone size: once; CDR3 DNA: TGTGCCAGCAGCGCTACTAGCGGGGGAGATCTCACAGATACGCAGTATTTT; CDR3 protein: CASSATSGGDLTDTQYF